The clone carrying this T cell receptor beta chain was seen a handful of times. This sample was included in a study of T cell changes during pregnancy in multiple sclerosis. Produced via immunoSEQ multiplex PCR; TCRdb's table is partial and in-frame only. The sample consists of around 49,000 clones, about nine tenths of them appearing once. Germline lookup yields CDR1 SGDLS and CDR2 YYNGEE. Trimming pared 5 bases from V and 1 base from J, leaving 9 bases between. This CDR3 has 13 amino acids. This chain links TRBV9 with TRBJ1-1; D possibly corresponds to TRBD1 (5 bases). The TCR originated in a female donor in good health, enrolled as a control in a pregnancy study. Here the sequenced sample was CD4+ T cells from peripheral blood mononuclear cells, taken after pregnancy. CDR3 in DNA: TGTGCCAGCAGTGCCACAGGGAACACTGAAGCTTTCTTT. Translating gives CASSATGNTEAFF.